Sequencing of this T cell receptor beta chain was carried out in a study of vaccination effects on CD4 cells after COVID-19. Peptide-pool stimulation followed by sequencing identified expanded antigen-specific CD4+ clonotypes in the ViraFEST assay. Culture lasted roughly eleven days before CD4+ T cell isolation. The vaccine given was either BNT162b2 or mRNA-1273, in two doses. It was on days 3 and 7 that half the medium was replaced with IL-2 medium. This CDR3 is 16 amino acids long. V lost 4 bases and J lost 5, with 18 bases in between. Germline CDR1 reads SGHRS; CDR2 reads YFSETQ. Sequencing was performed with immunoSEQ multiplex PCR; in TCRdb, only in-frame clones are kept and a portion is missing. The repertoire includes roughly 70,000 clones, around 74% of them detected once, and roughly 1.5% sits in the top ten. On this clone: Its antigen remains unidentified.

The clonotype was recovered from a human donor who received a COVID-19 vaccine. This specimen consisted of CD4+ T cells from PBMCs cultured with HCoV-229E spike peptides, obtained after COVID-19 vaccination. The V and J genes are TRBV5-1 and TRBJ2-2; possible D gene TRBD2, 6 bases. CDR3 nucleotide sequence: TGCGCCAGCAGCCCCTTGGGAGAGGGAGGAACCGGGGAGCTGTTTTTT. Translating it yields CASSPLGEGGTGELFF.